This T cell receptor (beta chain) was observed in a study of blood T cells in healthy people across ages. The length of the CDR3 is 16 residues. Losses at the gene ends were 6 bases for V and 5 bases for J; bases not matched to a gene: 13. From germline, CDR1 is SEHNR and CDR2 FQNEAQ (reference sequence). This clonotype was counted a few times. A J-beta primer mix and a sample-barcoded 5' primer were used in a second PCR of roughly 6 to 11 cycles. Each CDR3 protein is one row after TCRdb ran MiXCR on the 5' RACE reads. The sample lists some 1.8 million distinct CDR3 sequences, approximately 40% occurring once. Isolated PBMCs totaled at least 6 million in each sample.

This TCR derives from a human donor in good health. The sample was blood. This sequence joins TRBV7-9 and TRBJ2-5, with 9 bases matching TRBD1. The CDR3 here is CASSFLKPGQGETQYF. The CDR3 DNA sequence: TGTGCCAGCAGTTTTTTGAAACCGGGACAGGGCGAGACCCAGTACTTC.